The 4 T cell receptor beta chains presented below share a single source sample, sequenced in a study of blood T cells in healthy people across ages. Using a J-beta primer mix together with a sample-barcoded 5' primer, a second PCR was run for roughly 6 to 11 cycles. TCRdb redid the calling of the 5' RACE reads with MiXCR, one entry per CDR3 protein. The repertoire includes hundreds of thousands of distinct CDR3 sequences, about a third of them detected once, and 15% sits in the top ten. The specimen sequenced was blood. These receptors all stem from an elderly woman in good health.

The chain is built from TRBV5-1 and TRBJ2-1; perhaps TRBD2 as D (5 bases). The CDR3 spans 14 residues. The germline CDR1 and CDR2 sequences are SGHRS and YFSETQ. The V end lost 1 base, the J end lost 2 bases, and 7 bases lay between the germline ends. CDR3 sequence (DNA): TGCGCCAGCAGCTTGTCCGGGGCCTACAATGAGCAGTTCTTC. The encoded protein is CASSLSGAYNEQFF.

The genes are TRBV30 and TRBJ2-1; D is unresolved. CDR3 length: 14 residues. Germline V gene data show CDR1 as GTSNPN and CDR2 as SVGIG (reference sequence). The V end was cut by 3 bases, the J end by 0 bases, with 9 bases between. As DNA, the CDR3 is TGTGCCTGGAGGAGGAGAAGCTCCTACAATGAGCAGTTCTTC. It is translated as CAWRRRSSYNEQFF.

This clonotype was counted many times. The CDR3 protein is CSVYRDNGEGYTF. The CDR3 DNA follows: TGCAGCGTTTACAGGGACAACGGCGAGGGCTACACCTTC. This chain connects TRBV29-1 to TRBJ1-2, with D possibly matching TRBD1 (6 bases). The CDR3 is 13 amino acids. The germline CDR1 and CDR2 sequences are SQVTM and ANQGSEA. V lost 5 bases, J lost 8 bases, and 18 bases lay in between.

This clonotype was seen repeatedly, ten times or more. This chain uses TRBV27 with TRBJ2-7; TRBD1 matches at 10 bases. The CDR3 covers 14 residues. Germline trimming cut 5 bases from V and 6 bases from J; bases unmatched to any gene: 7. The germline V gene has CDR1 MNHEY and CDR2 SMNVEV (reference sequence). In DNA form, the CDR3 reads TGTGCCAGCAGTGTCCCCGGGACAGGGGCCGAGCAGTACTTC. Protein product: CASSVPGTGAEQYF.